The 21 T cell receptor beta chains below come from one sample, sequenced in a study of OX40 agonist ivuxolimab in advanced cancers. Measured with immunoSEQ multiplex PCR; TCRdb has only the in-frame clones, and not every one. The data hold around 83,000 clones, with 65% to 85% observed a single time. The material was CD4+ or CD8+ T cells sorted from blood, obtained in a trial of the OX40 agonist ivuxolimab. The receptors come from an adult with an advanced solid tumor such as melanoma, head and neck, liver or kidney cancer.

This chain links TRBV15 with TRBJ1-1; D is possibly TRBD1 (5 bases). The V end was cut by 1 base, the J end by 2 bases, with 8 bases between. The CDR3 totals 14 residues. Germline CDR1 reads LNHNV; CDR2 reads YYDKDF (reference sequence). The CDR3, as DNA: TGTGCCACCAGCAGAGGGGGCAGCAACACTGAAGCTTTCTTT. Translating gives CATSRGGSNTEAFF.

This clone appeared a single time. V and J are TRBV5-6 and TRBJ2-7, with D unclear. V was pared by 3 bases and J by 1 base, with 2 bases between. Germline lookup yields CDR1 SGHDT and CDR2 YYEEEE. The CDR3 extends over 11 amino acids. The CDR3 spells CASSWSYEQYF. The CDR3 nucleotides read TGTGCCAGCAGCTGGTCCTACGAGCAGTACTTC.

V usage is TRBV5-1 and J usage is TRBJ2-7; tentatively, D is TRBD1 or TRBD2 (5 bases each). The CDR3 totals 15 residues. CDR1 is SGHRS and CDR2 is YFSETQ in the germline V gene. Deletions cut 2 bases from V and 0 bases from J, with 12 bases between. The CDR3 DNA reads as TGCGCCAGCAGCTTAGGGACGACAGCCTCCTACGAGCAGTACTTC. Protein: CASSLGTTASYEQYF.

The genes are TRBV7-3 and TRBJ1-3, with D tentatively TRBD1 (5 bases). CDR3 length equals 13 residues. CDR1 is SGHTA and CDR2 is FQGTGA in the germline V gene. Trimming left V 2 bases short and J 4 bases short, with 6 bases between. The CDR3 DNA follows: TGTGCCAGCAGCTTAGACAGAGGAAACACCATATATTTT. Protein sequence: CASSLDRGNTIYF. The whole variable domain, filled in from reference TRBV7-3 and TRBJ1-3, reads GAGVSQTPSNKVTEKGKYVELRCDPISGHTALYWYRQSLGQGPEFLIYFQGTGAADDSGLPNDRFFAVRPEGSVSTLKIQRTERGDSAVYLCASSLDRGNTIYFGEGSWLTVV.

The chain joins TRBV2 to TRBJ1-3, with D perhaps TRBD1 (6 bases). The V end lost 4 bases, the J end lost 0 bases, and 13 bases lay between the germline ends. The CDR3 covers 16 residues. Germline assignment: CDR1 SNHLY and CDR2 FYNNEI. The CDR3 here is CASSARGGGSGNTIYF. The CDR3 bases are TGTGCCAGCAGTGCCCGTGGAGGGGGCTCTGGAAACACCATATATTTT.

This clone came up a few times. This chain links TRBV27 with TRBJ1-5; a possible D gene is TRBD1 (6 bases). The CDR3 extends over 13 amino acids. Germline V gives CDR1 MNHEY, CDR2 SMNVEV (reference sequence). V shed 7 bases and J shed 6 bases, with 13 bases lying between them. CDR3 bases: TGTGCCAGCAAAGGGGGTCTCGGTCAGCCCCAGCATTTT. It codes for CASKGGLGQPQHF.

The gene calls are TRBV11-3 and TRBJ2-5, with D unresolved. The CDR3 contains 13 residues. The V and J ends lost 1 base and 2 bases respectively, with 5 bases between them. Germline loops: CDR1 SGHNT, CDR2 YENEEA. Here the CDR3 DNA reads TGTGCCAGCAGCTTAGGGCAGCAAGAGACCCAGTACTTC. Its translation: CASSLGQQETQYF. Filled out from reference TRBV11-3 and TRBJ2-5, the complete variable domain reads EAGVVQSPRYKIIEKKQPVAFWCNPISGHNTLYWYLQNLGQGPELLIRYENEEAVDDSQLPKDRFSAERLKGVDSTLKIQPAELGDSAVYLCASSLGQQETQYFGPGTRLLVL.

As concerns this clone: The same CDR3 also results from other DNA sequences found in this sample. The genes are TRBV30 and TRBJ2-2; D might be TRBD1 or TRBD2, each matching 6 bases. With 3 bases removed from V and 1 base from J, the gap between germline ends came to 18 bases. The CDR3 covers 17 residues. The V gene's germline CDR1 is GTSNPN and CDR2 SVGIG (reference sequence). In nucleotides, the CDR3 is TGTGCCTGGAGGGGAGGTGGGGGGCGTGGGAACACCGGGGAGCTGTTTTTT. Protein product: CAWRGGGGRGNTGELFF.

This sequence joins TRBV9 and TRBJ1-1; D gene uncertain. Germline V gene sequence: CDR1 SGDLS, CDR2 YYNGEE. This CDR3 spans 15 amino acids. Trimming cost V 0 bases and J 5 bases, with 14 bases left between them. In nucleotides, the CDR3 is TGTGCCAGCAGCGTAGAAGGCCACTTTCAAACTGAAGCTTTCTTT. This translates into CASSVEGHFQTEAFF.

The chain uses TRBV20-1 and TRBJ2-1; D might be TRBD1 or TRBD2, each matching 5 bases. Trimming removed 6 bases from V and 6 bases from J, with 9 bases in between. This CDR3 has 11 residues. Germline values: CDR1 DFQATT, CDR2 SNEGSKA (reference sequence). In DNA, the CDR3 is TGCAGTGCCCGAGGGGTCAATGAGCAGTTCTTC. As protein: CSARGVNEQFF.

The rearrangement uses TRBV18 and TRBJ2-2; 14 bases map to TRBD2. Germline lookup yields CDR1 KGHSH and CDR2 LQKENI. CDR3 length: 18 amino acids. Germline trimming cut 2 bases from V and 6 bases from J; bases unmatched to any gene: 8. The CDR3 DNA reads as TGTGCCAGCTCACCAAAGGGACTAGCGGGAGTGAGCTCCGGGGAGCTGTTTTTT. Amino acids: CASSPKGLAGVSSGELFF.

The sample holds one count of this clone. This chain connects TRBV15 to TRBJ2-2, with D unclear. Germline loops: CDR1 LNHNV, CDR2 YYDKDF (reference sequence). Trimming removed 4 bases at V and 7 bases at J, with 7 bases between. This CDR3 region has 12 residues. As DNA, the CDR3 is TGTGCCACCAGCATCGTATTCGGGGAGCTGTTTTTT. Translation gives CATSIVFGELFF.

The chain recombines TRBV6-1 with TRBJ2-3, with D possibly being TRBD1 (6 bases). Germline assignment: CDR1 MNHNS and CDR2 SASEGT. Trimming took off 5 bases at V and 4 bases at J, with 10 bases between the two ends. There are 13 residues in the CDR3. CDR3 in DNA: TGTGCCAGCAGTACGGGACACCCAGATACGCAGTATTTT. Protein product: CASSTGHPDTQYF.

The CDR3 spells CASSQVDDRAGGAQYF. CDR3 sequence (DNA): TGCGCCAGCAGCCAAGTTGATGACAGGGCGGGTGGGGCGCAGTATTTT. This chain uses TRBV4-3 with TRBJ2-3, with 7 nucleotides matching TRBD1. After removal of 1 base from V and 10 bases from J, the junction contained 14 bases not matched to a gene. Germline loops: CDR1 LGHNA, CDR2 YSLEER. This CDR3 contains 16 residues.

V usage is TRBV7-8 and J usage is TRBJ1-1, with D uncertain. Trimming took 1 base from V and 2 from J, leaving 5 bases between them. Germline V CDR1 and CDR2: SGHVS, FQNEAQ. The CDR3 length is 13 residues. This CDR3 reads CASSLGHNTEAFF. The DNA for the CDR3 is TGTGCCAGCAGCTTAGGGCATAACACTGAAGCTTTCTTT.

The chain combines TRBV2 with TRBJ2-5; D remains unclear. This CDR3 comprises 13 residues. Trimming pared 4 bases from V and 4 bases from J, leaving 10 bases between. From germline, CDR1 is SNHLY and CDR2 FYNNEI. CDR3 protein: CASSVRQRETQYF. In DNA form, the CDR3 reads TGTGCCAGCAGTGTCCGTCAGCGAGAGACCCAGTACTTC.

The chain joins TRBV13 to TRBJ2-7, with 11 bases matching TRBD2. The V and J ends lost 5 bases and 3 bases, in that order; junction bases with no gene match: 6. Germline CDR1 is PRHDT and CDR2 is FYEKMQ (reference sequence). The CDR3 has 15 amino acids. The CDR3 sequence is CASSVSGRANYEQYF. In DNA, the CDR3 is TGTGCCAGCAGCGTTAGCGGGAGGGCCAACTACGAGCAGTACTTC.

The chain links TRBV2 to TRBJ2-1; D is undetermined. This CDR3 has 12 amino acids. Trimming took off 6 bases at V and 1 base at J, with 4 bases between the two ends. Per germline, CDR1 SNHLY and CDR2 FYNNEI. CDR3 in DNA: TGTGCCAGCAGGCGTTCCTACAATGAGCAGTTCTTC. It specifies CASRRSYNEQFF.

The chain joins TRBV6-1 to TRBJ2-2, with a possible D match to TRBD1 (5 bases). The CDR3 loop spans 15 amino acids. V shed 5 bases and J shed 6 bases, with 16 bases lying between them. Germline V gives CDR1 MNHNS, CDR2 SASEGT. In nucleotides, the CDR3 is TGTGCCAGCAGTCGCAGGGCCGTGGTTCCCGGGGAGCTGTTTTTT. It is translated as CASSRRAVVPGELFF.

The V gene is TRBV5-8, the J gene TRBJ2-2; D uncertain. CDR1 is SGHTS and CDR2 is YDEGEE in the germline V gene. V lost 5 bases, J lost 4 bases, and 12 bases lay in between. This CDR3 spans 14 amino acids. In DNA form, the CDR3 reads TGTGCCAGCAGTCCGTGGGGAATCACCGGGGAGCTGTTTTTT. Amino acid sequence: CASSPWGITGELFF.

The chain recombines TRBV19 with TRBJ1-1; perhaps TRBD1 as D (5 bases). Germline CDR1 reads LNHDA; CDR2 reads SQIVND (reference sequence). V lost 1 base, J lost 6 bases, and 12 bases lay in between. The CDR3 sequence is 14 residues long. CDR3 protein: CASSIVLDNPEAFF. CDR3 sequence (DNA): TGTGCCAGTAGTATAGTCTTGGACAACCCTGAAGCTTTCTTT.